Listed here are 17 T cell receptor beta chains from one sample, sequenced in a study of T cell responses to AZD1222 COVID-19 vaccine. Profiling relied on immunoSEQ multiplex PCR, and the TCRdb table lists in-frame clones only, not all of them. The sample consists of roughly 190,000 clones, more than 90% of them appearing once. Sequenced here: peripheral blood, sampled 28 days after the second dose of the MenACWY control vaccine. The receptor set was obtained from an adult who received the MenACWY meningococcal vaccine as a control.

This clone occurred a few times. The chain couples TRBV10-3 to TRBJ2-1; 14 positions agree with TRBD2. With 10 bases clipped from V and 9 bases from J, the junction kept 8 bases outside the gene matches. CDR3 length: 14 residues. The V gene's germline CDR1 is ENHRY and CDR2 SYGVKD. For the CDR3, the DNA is TGTGCCACTGGGACTAGCGGGAGTCGTGGTGAGCAGTTCTTC. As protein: CATGTSGSRGEQFF.

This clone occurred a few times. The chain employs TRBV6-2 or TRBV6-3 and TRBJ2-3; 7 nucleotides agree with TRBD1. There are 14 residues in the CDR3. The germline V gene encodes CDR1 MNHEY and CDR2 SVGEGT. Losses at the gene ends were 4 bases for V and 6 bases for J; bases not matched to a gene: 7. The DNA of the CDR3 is TGTGCCAGCAGTTTCACCGGGACAGTCGATACGCAGTATTTT. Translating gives CASSFTGTVDTQYF.

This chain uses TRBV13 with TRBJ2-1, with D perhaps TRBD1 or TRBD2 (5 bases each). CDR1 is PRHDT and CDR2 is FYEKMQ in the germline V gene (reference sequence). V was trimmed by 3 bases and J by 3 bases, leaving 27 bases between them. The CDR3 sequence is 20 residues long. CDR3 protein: CASSLSRARASGPNYNEQFF. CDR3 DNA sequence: TGTGCCAGCAGCTTGTCGAGGGCCCGTGCCTCGGGACCCAACTACAATGAGCAGTTCTTC.

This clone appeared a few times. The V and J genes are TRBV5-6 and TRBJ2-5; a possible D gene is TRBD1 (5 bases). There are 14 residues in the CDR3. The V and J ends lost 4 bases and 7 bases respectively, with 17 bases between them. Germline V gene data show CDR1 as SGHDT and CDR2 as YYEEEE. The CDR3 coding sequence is TGTGCCAGCAGCCCTCAGGGAATCCGTGGGACCCAGTACTTC. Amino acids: CASSPQGIRGTQYF.

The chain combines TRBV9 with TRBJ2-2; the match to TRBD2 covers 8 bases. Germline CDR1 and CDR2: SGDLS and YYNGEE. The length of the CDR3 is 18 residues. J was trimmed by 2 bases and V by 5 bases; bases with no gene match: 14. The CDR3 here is CASRAGGPGTRNTGELFF. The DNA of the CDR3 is TGTGCCAGCAGGGCGGGGGGACCCGGGACTAGAAACACCGGGGAGCTGTTTTTT.

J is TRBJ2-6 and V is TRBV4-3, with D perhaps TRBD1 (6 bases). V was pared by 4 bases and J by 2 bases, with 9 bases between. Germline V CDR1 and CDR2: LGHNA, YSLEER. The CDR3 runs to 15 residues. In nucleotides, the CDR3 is TGCGCCAGCAGCCTACGACAGGCTGGGGCCAACGTCCTGACTTTC. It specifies CASSLRQAGANVLTF.

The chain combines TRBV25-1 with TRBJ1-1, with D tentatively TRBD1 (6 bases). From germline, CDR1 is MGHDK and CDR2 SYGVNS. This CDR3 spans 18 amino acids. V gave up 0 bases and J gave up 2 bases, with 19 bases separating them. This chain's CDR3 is CASSEYPLGDMRNTEAFF. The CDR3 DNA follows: TGTGCCAGCAGTGAATATCCCTTGGGGGACATGAGAAACACTGAAGCTTTCTTT.

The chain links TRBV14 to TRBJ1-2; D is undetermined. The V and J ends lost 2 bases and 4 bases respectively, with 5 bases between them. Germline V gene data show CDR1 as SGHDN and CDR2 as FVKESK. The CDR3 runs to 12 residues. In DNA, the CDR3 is TGTGCCAGCAGCCAAAGGAGCTATGGCTACACCTTC. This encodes CASSQRSYGYTF. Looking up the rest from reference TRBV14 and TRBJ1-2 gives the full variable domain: EAGVTQFPSHSVIEKGQTVTLRCDPISGHDNLYWYRRVMGKEIKFLLHFVKESKQDESGMPNNRFLAERTGGTYSTLKVQPAELEDSGVYFCASSQRSYGYTFGSGTRLTVV.

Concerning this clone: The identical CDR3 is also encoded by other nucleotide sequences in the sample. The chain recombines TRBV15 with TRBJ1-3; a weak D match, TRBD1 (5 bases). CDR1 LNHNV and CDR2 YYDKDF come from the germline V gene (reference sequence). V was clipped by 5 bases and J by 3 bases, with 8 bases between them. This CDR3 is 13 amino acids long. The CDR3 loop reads CATSRDRGNTIYF. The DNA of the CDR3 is TGTGCCACCAGCCGGGACCGTGGAAACACCATATATTTT.

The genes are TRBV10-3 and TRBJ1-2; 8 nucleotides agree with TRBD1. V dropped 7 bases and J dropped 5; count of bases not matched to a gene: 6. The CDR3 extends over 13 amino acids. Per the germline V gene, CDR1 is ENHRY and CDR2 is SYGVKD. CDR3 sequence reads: CAINGQGRYGYTF. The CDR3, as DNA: TGTGCCATCAATGGACAGGGTCGGTATGGCTACACCTTC.

Here the CDR3 reads CASRGLGQNTGELFF. The DNA for the CDR3 is TGTGCCAGCAGGGGTTTAGGACAGAACACCGGGGAGCTGTTTTTT. The chain links TRBV5-5 to TRBJ2-2; perhaps TRBD1 as D (5 bases). The V gene lost 5 bases and the J gene lost 1 base, with 12 bases spanning the gap. This CDR3 comprises 15 residues. CDR1 is SGHKS and CDR2 is YYEKEE in the germline V gene (reference sequence).

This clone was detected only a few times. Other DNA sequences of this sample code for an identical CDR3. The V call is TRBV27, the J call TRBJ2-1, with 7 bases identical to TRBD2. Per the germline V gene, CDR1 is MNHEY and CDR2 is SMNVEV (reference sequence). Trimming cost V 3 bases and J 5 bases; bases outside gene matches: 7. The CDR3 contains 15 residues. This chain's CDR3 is CASSFLASGNNEQFF. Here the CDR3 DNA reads TGTGCCAGCAGTTTCTTGGCTAGCGGAAACAATGAGCAGTTCTTC.

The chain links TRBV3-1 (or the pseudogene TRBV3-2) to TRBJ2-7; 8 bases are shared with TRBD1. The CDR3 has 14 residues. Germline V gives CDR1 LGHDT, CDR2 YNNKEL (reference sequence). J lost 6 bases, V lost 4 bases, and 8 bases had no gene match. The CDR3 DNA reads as TGTGCCAGCAGCCTCCGGACAGGGAAGATCGAGCAGTACTTC. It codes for CASSLRTGKIEQYF.

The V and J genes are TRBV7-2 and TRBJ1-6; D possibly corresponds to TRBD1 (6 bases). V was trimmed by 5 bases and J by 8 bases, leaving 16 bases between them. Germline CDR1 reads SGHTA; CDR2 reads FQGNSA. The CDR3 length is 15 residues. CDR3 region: CASSRNTGFDSPLHF. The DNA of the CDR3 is TGTGCCAGCAGCCGTAACACAGGGTTCGATTCACCCCTCCACTTT. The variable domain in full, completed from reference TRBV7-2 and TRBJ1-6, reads GAGVSQSPSNKVTEKGKDVELRCDPISGHTALYWYRQSLGQGLEFLIYFQGNSAPDKSGLPSDRFSAERTGGSVSTLTIQRTQQEDSAVYLCASSRNTGFDSPLHFGNGTRLTVT.

The CDR3 region is CASSNGPGELFF. CDR3 nucleotides: TGTGCCAGCAGCAACGGCCCCGGGGAGCTGTTTTTT. The chain carries TRBV6-2 or TRBV6-3 and TRBJ2-2; D not certain. Germline CDR1 is MNHEY and CDR2 is SVGEGT. V was pared by 6 bases and J by 6 bases, with 8 bases between. This CDR3 is built from 12 residues.

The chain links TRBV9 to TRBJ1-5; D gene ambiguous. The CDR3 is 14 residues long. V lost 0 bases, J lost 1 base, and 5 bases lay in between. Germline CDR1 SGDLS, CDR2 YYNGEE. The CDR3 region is CASSVDFSNQPQHF. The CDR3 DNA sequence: TGTGCCAGCAGCGTAGATTTCAGCAATCAGCCCCAGCATTTT.

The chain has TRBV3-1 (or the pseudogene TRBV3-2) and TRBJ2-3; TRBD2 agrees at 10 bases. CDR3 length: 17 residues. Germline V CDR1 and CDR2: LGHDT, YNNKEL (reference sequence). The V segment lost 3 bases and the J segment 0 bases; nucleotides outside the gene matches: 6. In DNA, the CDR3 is TGTGCCAGCAGCCAGCGGACTAGCGGTAGTAGCACAGATACGCAGTATTTT. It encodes CASSQRTSGSSTDTQYF.